The 25 T cell receptor beta chains below all came from one sample that was sequenced in a study of cytomegalovirus exposure and HLA in healthy donors. Researchers ran the PCR with 60 Vbeta and 13 Jbeta primers. Profiling relied on immunoSEQ multiplex PCR, and the TCRdb table lists in-frame clones only, not all of them. The sample holds 100,000 to 150,000 clones, 15% to 20% seen once. Sequencing was performed on PBMCs. Source of these receptors: a female donor in good health and CMV-seropositive.

This clone was found a few times. The chain recombines TRBV18 with TRBJ2-2, with D tentatively TRBD2 (6 bases). The CDR3 is 15 residues long. Germline CDR1 reads KGHSH; CDR2 reads LQKENI. Trimming removed 3 bases at V and 0 bases at J, with 8 bases between. Here the CDR3 DNA reads TGTGCCAGCTCACCGGGACTCACGAACACCGGGGAGCTGTTTTTT. It is translated as CASSPGLTNTGELFF.

This clone showed up just a few times. The J gene is TRBJ1-5, the V gene TRBV7-2, with 7 bases that match TRBD1. The CDR3 consists of 15 residues. Germline V CDR1 and CDR2: SGHTA, FQGNSA. The J segment lost 4 bases and the V segment lost 5 bases, leaving 8 bases of the junction unmatched. The CDR3 loop reads CASSLQGGANQPQHF. In nucleotides, the CDR3 is TGTGCCAGCAGCCTCCAAGGGGGCGCGAATCAGCCCCAGCATTTT.

This clone was seen a handful of times. The chain links TRBV5-6 to TRBJ2-3; TRBD1 matches at 7 bases. Germline V gene lookup returns CDR1 SGHDT and CDR2 YYEEEE. Losses at the gene ends were 4 bases for V and 2 bases for J; bases not matched to a gene: 10. The CDR3 is made up of 16 amino acids. The DNA for the CDR3 is TGTGCCAGCAGCCCTGACAGGGCTCAGATCACAGATACGCAGTATTTT. It specifies CASSPDRAQITDTQYF.

The rearrangement uses TRBV28 and TRBJ2-7, with 11 bases lining up with TRBD1. Germline CDR1 reads MDHEN; CDR2 reads SYDVKM. V was clipped by 6 bases and J by 0 bases; unmatched bases: 4. CDR3 length equals 15 residues. CDR3: CASRPGTGGSYEQYF. The DNA for the CDR3 is TGTGCCAGCAGGCCCGGGACAGGGGGCTCCTACGAGCAGTACTTC.

The genes are TRBV29-1 and TRBJ2-7; TRBD2 agrees at 11 bases. Looked up from germline, CDR1 is SQVTM and CDR2 is ANQGSEA. Trimming took 6 bases from V and 9 from J; bases not matched to a gene: 10. This CDR3 contains 13 residues. The DNA for the CDR3 is TGCAGCGTGAGAAATAGCGGGGGGGCTTGGCAGTACTTC. Amino acid sequence: CSVRNSGGAWQYF.

The genes are TRBV19 and TRBJ2-7; the match to TRBD2 covers 10 bases. This CDR3 has 13 residues. The V gene end was trimmed by 5 bases and the J gene end by 6 bases; junction bases not matched to a gene: 4. Germline CDR1 and CDR2: LNHDA and SQIVND (reference sequence). The CDR3 DNA sequence: TGTGCCAGTAGTCTTAGCGGGAGGACCGAGCAGTACTTC. It yields the protein CASSLSGRTEQYF.

Comments on this clone: Other DNA sequences from this sample encode an identical CDR3 as well. The chain combines TRBV7-2 with TRBJ2-3, with a possible D match to TRBD2 (5 bases). V lost 1 base to trimming and J lost 6 bases, with 8 bases between them. The CDR3 runs 13 residues. Germline loops: CDR1 SGHTA, CDR2 FQGNSA. CDR3 sequence (DNA): TGTGCCAGCAGCTTAGGATTAGCGGATACGCAGTATTTT. This translates into CASSLGLADTQYF.

This clone has more than one count but fewer than ten. The gene calls are TRBV5-4 and TRBJ2-7; D is possibly TRBD2 (5 bases). The CDR3 is made up of 15 amino acids. Trimming removed 4 bases from V and 5 bases from J, with 19 bases in between. Germline V lookup: CDR1 SGHNT, CDR2 YYREEE (reference sequence). The CDR3 region is CASSRSGRELNEQYF. Here the CDR3 DNA reads TGTGCCAGCAGCCGGTCCGGTAGGGAGCTAAACGAGCAGTACTTC.

This clone was detected only a few times. The V gene is TRBV6-1, the J gene TRBJ1-5; no clear D. Germline-derived CDR1 and CDR2 are MNHNS and SASEGT. Trimming took 5 bases from V and 5 from J, leaving 13 bases between them. The CDR3 runs to 14 residues. CDR3 in DNA: TGTGCCAGCAGTACCAGCGGGAGCCATCAGCCCCAGCATTTT. This sequence encodes CASSTSGSHQPQHF.

The rearrangement uses TRBV5-1 and TRBJ1-1; 7 bases are a match to TRBD1. The germline V gene has CDR1 SGHRS and CDR2 YFSETQ. CDR3 length: 15 amino acids. Trimming at V came to 1 base and at J to 0 bases, leaving 3 bases not matched to a gene. The DNA for the CDR3 is TGCGCCAGCAGCTTGACAGGGGACATGAACACTGAAGCTTTCTTT. It specifies CASSLTGDMNTEAFF.

V usage is TRBV5-1 and J usage is TRBJ2-2; D possibly corresponds to TRBD2 (5 bases). From germline, CDR1 is SGHRS and CDR2 YFSETQ. The CDR3 consists of 15 residues. The V and J ends lost 4 bases and 6 bases respectively, with 16 bases between them. CDR3 loop: CASSLTFQRPGELFF. The DNA of the CDR3 is TGCGCCAGCAGCCTCACCTTTCAGCGGCCCGGGGAGCTGTTTTTT.

The chain joins TRBV4-3 to TRBJ2-5; 9 nucleotides line up with TRBD1. The end of the DNA aligns better with TRBJ2-7, so the J call may be wrong. This CDR3 spans 18 amino acids. Germline-derived CDR1 and CDR2 are LGHNA and YSLEER. The CDR3 here is CASSQDYRQGEDSYEQYF. The DNA for the CDR3 is TGCGCCAGCAGCCAAGACTACAGACAGGGGGAGGACTCCTACGAGCAGTACTTC.

This clone has only a few counts. The junction differs from germline at one of its ends, possibly a read error. The V and J genes are TRBV27 and TRBJ1-1, with TRBD1 matching 8 bases. Per the germline V gene, CDR1 is MNHEY and CDR2 is SMNVEV (reference sequence). CDR3 length: 12 residues. CDR3 protein: CASGGENTEAFF. CDR3 in DNA: TGCGCGTCAGGGGGCGAAAACACTGAAGCTTTCTTT.

The rearrangement joins TRBV7-9 to TRBJ2-3; 13 nucleotides agree with TRBD2. V gave up 5 bases and J gave up 5 bases; unmatched junction bases: 7. Germline values: CDR1 SEHNR, CDR2 FQNEAQ (reference sequence). The CDR3 is 16 amino acids. CDR3: CASSRGTSGALDTQYF. The CDR3 bases are TGTGCCAGCAGCCGTGGGACTAGCGGGGCCCTAGATACGCAGTATTTT.

This clone was counted a few times. The V and J genes are TRBV7-9 and TRBJ2-7; 7 bases fit TRBD1. Germline CDR1 SEHNR, CDR2 FQNEAQ (reference sequence). The CDR3 spans 14 residues. The V segment lost 2 bases and the J segment 1 base; nucleotides outside the gene matches: 2. The CDR3 is CASSLKGQSYEQYF. The CDR3 nucleotides read TGTGCCAGCAGCTTAAAGGGACAGTCCTACGAGCAGTACTTC.

This chain connects TRBV14 to TRBJ1-1, with D possibly TRBD1 on 5 matching bases. The CDR3 covers 14 residues. Trimming cost V 3 bases and J 4 bases, with 12 bases left between them. Germline V CDR1 and CDR2: SGHDN, FVKESK. CDR3 DNA: TGTGCCAGCAGCCAGTGGGGGGACGGCACTGAAGCTTTCTTT. Residues: CASSQWGDGTEAFF.

In its sample, this clone was seen a few times. The V gene is TRBV9, the J gene TRBJ2-3; 8 bases are shared with TRBD2. This CDR3 region has 16 residues. Losses at the gene ends were 0 bases for V and 6 bases for J; bases not matched to a gene: 9. The germline CDR1 and CDR2 sequences are SGDLS and YYNGEE. The CDR3 spells CASSVGVGGRIDTQYF. For the CDR3, the DNA is TGTGCCAGCAGCGTAGGAGTGGGCGGGAGGATCGATACGCAGTATTTT.

The J gene is TRBJ1-2, the V gene TRBV6-6; tentative D call: TRBD1 (6 bases). The CDR3 contains 12 residues. With 9 bases removed from V and 2 bases from J, the gap between germline ends came to 10 bases. The germline V gene has CDR1 MNHNY and CDR2 SVGAGI (reference sequence). The CDR3 region is CASTGNNYGYTF. The CDR3 DNA follows: TGTGCCAGTACAGGGAACAACTATGGCTACACCTTC.

The rearrangement joins TRBV6-5 to TRBJ2-1; 8 bases line up with TRBD2. CDR3 length: 12 residues. The trim removed 11 bases at V and 15 bases at J, leaving 15 bases unmatched. Germline assignment: CDR1 MNHEY and CDR2 SVGAGI. CDR3 sequence: CAGRTTGGPWFF. The CDR3 DNA follows: TGTGCCGGCCGCACTACGGGGGGGCCATGGTTCTTC.

This clone came up a few times. In DNA, the CDR3 is TGTGCCAGCAGCTGGTGGACAGGGGACTATGGCTACACCTTC. Translation: CASSWWTGDYGYTF. The chain joins TRBV5-6 to TRBJ1-2; 9 positions agree with TRBD1. This CDR3 contains 14 residues. V was pared by 3 bases and J by 3 bases, with 3 bases of the junction left unmatched. Per the germline V gene, CDR1 is SGHDT and CDR2 is YYEEEE. The full variable domain, completed using reference TRBV5-6 and TRBJ1-2, is DAGVTQSPTHLIKTRGQQVTLRCSPKSGHDTVSWYQQALGQGPQFIFQYYEEEERQRGNFPDRFSGHQFPNYSSELNVNALLLGDSALYLCASSWWTGDYGYTFGSGTRLTVV.

This clone was seen a few times. J is TRBJ2-7 and V is TRBV30; 7 bases are shared with TRBD1. V was pared by 4 bases and J by 3 bases, with 6 bases of the junction left unmatched. This CDR3 has 13 residues. The germline V gene has CDR1 GTSNPN and CDR2 SVGIG (reference sequence). The CDR3 loop reads CAWTTGFNYEQYF. Here the CDR3 DNA reads TGTGCCTGGACGACAGGGTTTAACTACGAGCAGTACTTC.

This clone was detected only a few times. CDR3 residues: CASSLEGEGGESDQPQHF. The CDR3 nucleotides read TGTGCCAGCAGCCTAGAAGGTGAGGGTGGGGAGTCTGATCAGCCCCAGCATTTT. This chain connects TRBV21-1 to TRBJ1-5. TRBV21-1 is a recognized pseudogene. This CDR3 contains 18 residues.

This clone has more than one count but fewer than ten. Here the CDR3 reads CASSEMGASNQPQHF. CDR3 sequence (DNA): TGTGCCAGCAGTGAAATGGGCGCTAGCAATCAGCCCCAGCATTTT. This chain joins TRBV6-1 and TRBJ1-5, with no clear D. Trimming left V 2 bases short and J 0 bases short, with 8 bases between. CDR1 MNHNS and CDR2 SASEGT come from the germline V gene. The CDR3 is 15 amino acids.

The chain links TRBV13 to TRBJ2-7, with D possibly matching TRBD2 (7 bases). This CDR3 region has 15 residues. Germline V lookup: CDR1 PRHDT, CDR2 FYEKMQ (reference sequence). The germline V and J ends were trimmed by 4 bases and 6 bases, with 19 bases remaining between them. CDR3 nucleotide sequence: TGTGCCAGCAGCTGGGGGCGGCGGGAGACCTCCGAGCAGTACTTC. Amino acid sequence: CASSWGRRETSEQYF.

The sample holds a few counts of this clone. The chain carries TRBV5-1 and TRBJ2-5; 10 bases fit TRBD2. Trimming cost V 0 bases and J 4 bases; bases outside gene matches: 9. The CDR3 consists of 17 residues. Germline V CDR1 and CDR2: SGHRS, YFSETQ. The CDR3 DNA reads TGCGCCAGCAGCTTGGCCATAGTACTAGCGGGACCAGAGACCCAGTACTTC. Translating gives CASSLAIVLAGPETQYF.